These 18 T cell receptor beta chains were all obtained from the same sample, sequenced in a study of blood T cell repertoires in COVID-19 (TCRdb year 2020). The library came from the immunoSEQ multiplex PCR assay. Sourced from immuneACCESS, this table was stored by TCRdb with only in-frame sequences that have V and J called. A share of the clones is absent; for the studies checked, an unresolved V gene accounts for under half, and the remainder has no known explanation. The sample contains 100,000 to 150,000 clones, 85% of them found a single time. In total, the top ten clones hold 3.2% of the sample. Sample: peripheral blood. All receptors come from a woman aged 80 or over with COVID-19, enrolled during active disease.

This clone was counted once. The genes are TRBV28 and TRBJ2-7; TRBD2 matches 11 bases. The CDR3 spans 16 residues. Germline V CDR1 and CDR2: MDHEN, SYDVKM. Losses at the gene ends were 2 bases for V and 2 bases for J; bases not matched to a gene: 5. The CDR3: CASSLGGLAATYEQYF. CDR3 bases: TGTGCCAGCAGTTTAGGGGGACTAGCGGCCACCTACGAGCAGTACTTC.

V is TRBV6-1 and J is TRBJ2-3; D is perhaps TRBD2 (6 bases). The germline V gene has CDR1 MNHNS and CDR2 SASEGT. The CDR3 is 14 residues long. Trimming stripped 1 base from V and 2 bases from J, with 7 bases between. CDR3 coding DNA: TGTGCCAGCAGTGAAGGCGGGGCCACAGATACGCAGTATTTT. Residues: CASSEGGATDTQYF.

A remark on this clone: At one boundary the junction diverges from the germline segment, which might be a read error. CDR3 DNA sequence: TGTGCCAGCAGTTTAGCTGGAGGGGCGGGGGACTTC. It specifies CASSLAGGAGDF. The gene calls are TRBV12-3 or TRBV12-4 and TRBJ2-7, with 7 nucleotides matching TRBD2. The CDR3 spans 12 residues.

The chain is built from TRBV5-1 and TRBJ2-5; tentatively, D is TRBD2 (5 bases). Germline CDR1 reads SGHRS; CDR2 reads YFSETQ. The CDR3 is 12 amino acids. The germline V and J ends were trimmed by 5 bases and 4 bases, with 9 bases remaining between them. The CDR3 loop is CASREEGETQYF. As DNA, the CDR3 is TGCGCCAGCAGGGAGGAAGGAGAGACCCAGTACTTC.

The gene calls are TRBV24-1 and TRBJ2-2, with no clear D. The CDR3 spans 17 residues. CDR1 is KGHDR, CDR2 SFDVKD, per germline. V lost 0 bases and J 2 bases, leaving 12 bases between the germline ends. CDR3 amino acids: CATSDLRGSTNTGELFF. The CDR3 coding sequence is TGTGCCACCAGTGATTTGCGCGGCTCAACTAACACCGGGGAGCTGTTTTTT.

The chain couples TRBV18 to TRBJ2-4; 10 bases are shared with TRBD2. This CDR3 contains 15 residues. Trimming at V came to 6 bases and at J to 11 bases, leaving 13 bases not matched to a gene. The V gene's germline CDR1 is KGHSH and CDR2 LQKENI. The CDR3 here is CASSRGTSDFRVQYF. For the CDR3, the DNA is TGTGCCAGCTCCCGCGGGACTAGCGATTTTCGGGTTCAGTACTTC.

CDR3 sequence: CASSVGQGRDEQYF. In DNA, the CDR3 is TGTGCCAGCAGCGTGGGACAGGGGAGGGACGAGCAGTACTTC. This rearrangement joins TRBV9 to TRBJ2-7, with 10 bases aligning to TRBD1. From germline, CDR1 is SGDLS and CDR2 YYNGEE. V shed 2 bases, J shed 5 bases, and the junction held 4 bases outside the gene matches. The CDR3 is 14 residues long.

Here the CDR3 reads CASRAGLDNQPQHF. CDR3 coding DNA: TGTGCCAGCAGGGCGGGTCTCGACAATCAGCCCCAGCATTTT. This chain connects TRBV2 to TRBJ1-5, with D uncertain. Germline-derived CDR1 and CDR2 are SNHLY and FYNNEI. V was pared by 6 bases and J by 3 bases, with 12 bases between. CDR3 size: 14 residues.

V usage is TRBV3-1 (or the pseudogene TRBV3-2) and J usage is TRBJ1-1; D gene uncertain. Germline V lookup: CDR1 LGHDT, CDR2 YNNKEL (reference sequence). This CDR3 region has 12 residues. V gave up 4 bases and J gave up 8 bases, with 11 bases separating them. CDR3 amino acids: CASSRTTEEAFF. DNA for the CDR3: TGTGCCAGCAGCCGGACTACAGAAGAAGCTTTCTTT.

V is TRBV7-9 and J is TRBJ2-5, with a possible D match to TRBD2 (5 bases). V lost 5 bases to trimming and J lost 4 bases, with 14 bases between them. CDR1 is SEHNR, CDR2 FQNEAQ, per germline (reference sequence). This CDR3 spans 14 amino acids. The CDR3 protein is CASSPTRTAETQYF. In nucleotides, the CDR3 is TGTGCCAGCAGCCCCACTAGAACCGCAGAGACCCAGTACTTC.

The rearrangement links TRBV6-1 to TRBJ2-1; 9 bases are shared with TRBD2. The trim removed 3 bases at V and 0 bases at J, leaving 6 bases unmatched. The V gene's germline CDR1 is MNHNS and CDR2 SASEGT. The CDR3 extends over 17 amino acids. The CDR3 sequence: CASSEDVAGVSYNEQFF. In nucleotides, the CDR3 is TGTGCCAGCAGTGAGGACGTAGCGGGAGTCTCCTACAATGAGCAGTTCTTC.

This clone was detected only once. The chain has TRBV28 and TRBJ2-1; 13 positions match TRBD2. This CDR3 contains 16 residues. Germline-derived CDR1 and CDR2 are MDHEN and SYDVKM. J was trimmed by 9 bases and V by 5 bases; bases with no gene match: 10. CDR3 nucleotide sequence: TGTGCCAGCAGTCGACTAGCGGGAGGAGGAGGTTTTGAGCAGTTCTTC. It translates to CASSRLAGGGGFEQFF. Full variable domain (remainder filled in from reference TRBV28 and TRBJ2-1): DVKVTQSSRYLVKRTGEKVFLECVQDMDHENMFWYRQDPGLGLRLIYFSYDVKMKEKGDIPEGYSVSREKKERFSLILESASTNQTSMYLCASSRLAGGGGFEQFFGPGTRLTVL.

In this sample, this clone turned up a few times. The chain employs TRBV7-2 and TRBJ1-5; TRBD1 agrees at 9 bases. This CDR3 has 15 residues. V shed 5 bases and J 6 bases; nucleotides not matched to a gene: 8. Germline CDR1 and CDR2: SGHTA and FQGNSA. The CDR3 loop is CASSRTGDSVQPQHF. The CDR3 region has the DNA TGTGCCAGCAGCCGGACAGGGGATTCCGTTCAGCCCCAGCATTTT.

This clone was observed a single time. The chain joins TRBV29-1 to TRBJ1-1; D not certain. Germline assignment: CDR1 SQVTM and CDR2 ANQGSEA. The CDR3 loop spans 12 amino acids. V was clipped by 3 bases and J by 1 base, with 6 bases between them. The DNA of the CDR3 is TGCAGCGTTGATTCGTCGAACACTGAAGCTTTCTTT. Translation: CSVDSSNTEAFF.

V and J are TRBV4-1 and TRBJ1-4; no clear D gene. The CDR3 consists of 16 residues. V shed 0 bases and J shed 1 base, with 9 bases lying between them. Germline assignment: CDR1 MGHRA and CDR2 YSYEKL. In DNA, the CDR3 is TGCGCCAGCAGCCAAGATCCCGGGGAAACTAATGAAAAACTGTTTTTT. Protein sequence: CASSQDPGETNEKLFF.

This chain connects TRBV7-6 to TRBJ1-4; D remains unclear. V was trimmed by 1 base and J by 8 bases, leaving 11 bases between them. The germline V gene encodes CDR1 SGHVS and CDR2 FNYEAQ. The CDR3 sequence is 14 residues long. The CDR3 DNA follows: TGTGCCAGCAGCTTAGGAGGGCCGCTGGAAAAACTGTTTTTT. Translating it yields CASSLGGPLEKLFF.

The chain combines TRBV6-2 or TRBV6-3 with TRBJ2-7; weak D call: TRBD2 (5 bases). Germline V CDR1 and CDR2: MNHEY, SVGEGT. The CDR3 extends over 14 amino acids. Trimming took 7 bases from V and 2 from J, leaving 15 bases between them. This CDR3 is CASTPGGPTYEQYF. CDR3 bases: TGTGCCAGCACCCCAGGAGGTCCAACCTACGAGCAGTACTTC.

The chain uses TRBV9 and TRBJ2-2; 11 bases are shared with TRBD2. The CDR3 sequence is 15 residues long. Trimming removed 4 bases from V and 4 bases from J; junction bases left unmatched: 3. The germline gives CDR1 SGDLS, CDR2 YYNGEE. CDR3 in DNA: TGTGCCAGCAGCTACGGGACTAGCGGCACCGGGGAGCTGTTTTTT. It encodes CASSYGTSGTGELFF.